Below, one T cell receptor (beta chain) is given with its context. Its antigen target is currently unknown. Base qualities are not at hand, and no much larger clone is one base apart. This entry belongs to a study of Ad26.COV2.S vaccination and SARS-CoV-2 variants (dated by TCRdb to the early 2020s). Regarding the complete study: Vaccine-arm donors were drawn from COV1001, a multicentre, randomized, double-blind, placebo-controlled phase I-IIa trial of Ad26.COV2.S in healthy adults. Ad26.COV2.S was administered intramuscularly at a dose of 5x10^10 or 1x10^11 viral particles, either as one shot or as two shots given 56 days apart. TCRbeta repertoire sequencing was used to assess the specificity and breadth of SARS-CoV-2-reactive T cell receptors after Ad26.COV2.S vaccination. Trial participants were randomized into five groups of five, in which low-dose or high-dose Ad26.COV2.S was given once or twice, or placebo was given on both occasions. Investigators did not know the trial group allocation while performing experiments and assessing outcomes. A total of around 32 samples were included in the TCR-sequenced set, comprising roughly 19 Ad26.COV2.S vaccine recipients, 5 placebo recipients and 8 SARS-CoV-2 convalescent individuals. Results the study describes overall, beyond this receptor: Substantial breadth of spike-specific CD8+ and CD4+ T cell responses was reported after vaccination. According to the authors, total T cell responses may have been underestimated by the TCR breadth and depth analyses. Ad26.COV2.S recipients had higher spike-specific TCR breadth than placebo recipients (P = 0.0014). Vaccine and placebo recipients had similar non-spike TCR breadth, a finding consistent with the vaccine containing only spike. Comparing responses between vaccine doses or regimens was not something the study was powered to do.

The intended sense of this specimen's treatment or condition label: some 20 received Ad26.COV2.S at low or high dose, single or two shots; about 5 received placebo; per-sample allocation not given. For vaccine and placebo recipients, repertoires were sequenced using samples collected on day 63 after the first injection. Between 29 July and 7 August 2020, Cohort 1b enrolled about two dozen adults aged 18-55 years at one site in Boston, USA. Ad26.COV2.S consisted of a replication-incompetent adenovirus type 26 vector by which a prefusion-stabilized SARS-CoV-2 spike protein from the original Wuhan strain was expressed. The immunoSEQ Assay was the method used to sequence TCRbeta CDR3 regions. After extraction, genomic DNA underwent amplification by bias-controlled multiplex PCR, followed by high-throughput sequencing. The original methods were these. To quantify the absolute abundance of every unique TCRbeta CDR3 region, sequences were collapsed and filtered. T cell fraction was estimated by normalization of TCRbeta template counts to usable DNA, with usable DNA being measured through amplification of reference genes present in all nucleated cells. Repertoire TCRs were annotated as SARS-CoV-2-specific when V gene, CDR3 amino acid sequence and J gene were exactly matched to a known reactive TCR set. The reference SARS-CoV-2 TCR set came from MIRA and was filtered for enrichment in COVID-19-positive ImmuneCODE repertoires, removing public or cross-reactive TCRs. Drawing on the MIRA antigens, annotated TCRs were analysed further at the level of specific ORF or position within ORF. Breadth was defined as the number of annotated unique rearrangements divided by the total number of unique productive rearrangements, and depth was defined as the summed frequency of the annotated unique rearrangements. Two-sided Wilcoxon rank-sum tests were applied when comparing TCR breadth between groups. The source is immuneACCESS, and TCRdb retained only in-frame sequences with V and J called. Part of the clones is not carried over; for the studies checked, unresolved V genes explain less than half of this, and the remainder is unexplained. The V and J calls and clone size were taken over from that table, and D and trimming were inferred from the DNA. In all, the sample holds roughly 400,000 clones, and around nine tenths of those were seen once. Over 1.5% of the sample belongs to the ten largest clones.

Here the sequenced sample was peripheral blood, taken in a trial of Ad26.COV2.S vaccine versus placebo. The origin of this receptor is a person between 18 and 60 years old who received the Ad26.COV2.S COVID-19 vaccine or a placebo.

The sequenced DNA: TGTGCCAGCAGCTTACCTCCCCACCTTAGCAACTATGGCTACACCTTC. The resulting protein is CASSLPPHLSNYGYTF. Recombination joined TRBV7-9 with TRBJ1-2; a confident D gene designation cannot be given. Including the terminal cysteine and phenylalanine, the CDR3 comprises 16 residues. Just the 48-base CDR3 DNA is kept, in frame starting at base 1. The germline V gene encodes CDR1 SEHNR and CDR2 FQNEAQ (reference sequence). V is shortened by 2 bases, J by 2 bases, and the region joining them spans 15 bases.